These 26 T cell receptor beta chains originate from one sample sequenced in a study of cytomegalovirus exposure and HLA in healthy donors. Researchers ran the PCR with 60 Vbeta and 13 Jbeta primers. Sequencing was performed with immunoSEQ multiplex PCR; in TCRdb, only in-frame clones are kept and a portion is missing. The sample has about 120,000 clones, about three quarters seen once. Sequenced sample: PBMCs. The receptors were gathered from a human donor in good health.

The DNA for the CDR3 is TGTGCCAGCAGCTTAGCGGGACAAGATTACGAGCAGTACTTC. The encoded protein is CASSLAGQDYEQYF. The chain uses TRBV7-8 and TRBJ2-7, with D possibly matching TRBD1 (6 bases). This CDR3 contains 14 residues. The V end was cut by 0 bases, the J end by 4 bases, with 10 bases between. Germline-derived CDR1 and CDR2 are SGHVS and FQNEAQ.

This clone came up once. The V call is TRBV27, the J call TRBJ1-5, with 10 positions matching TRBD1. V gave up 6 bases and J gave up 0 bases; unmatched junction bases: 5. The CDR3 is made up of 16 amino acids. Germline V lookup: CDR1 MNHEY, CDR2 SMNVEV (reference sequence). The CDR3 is CASSVGTGDSNQPQHF. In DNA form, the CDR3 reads TGTGCCAGCAGCGTAGGGACAGGGGATAGCAATCAGCCCCAGCATTTT.

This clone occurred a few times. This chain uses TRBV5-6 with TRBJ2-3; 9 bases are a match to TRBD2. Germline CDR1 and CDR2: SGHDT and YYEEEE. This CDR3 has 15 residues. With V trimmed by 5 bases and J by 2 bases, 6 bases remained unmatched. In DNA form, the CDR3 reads TGTGCCAGCAGATTAGCGGGGGCCTACACAGATACGCAGTATTTT. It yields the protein CASRLAGAYTDTQYF.

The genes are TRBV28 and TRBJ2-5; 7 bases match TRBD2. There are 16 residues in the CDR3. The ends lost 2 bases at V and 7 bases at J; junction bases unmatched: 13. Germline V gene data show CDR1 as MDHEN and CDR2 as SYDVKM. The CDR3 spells CASSLTSLAGRGTQYF. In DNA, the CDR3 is TGTGCCAGCAGTTTAACCTCGTTAGCGGGTAGGGGGACCCAGTACTTC.

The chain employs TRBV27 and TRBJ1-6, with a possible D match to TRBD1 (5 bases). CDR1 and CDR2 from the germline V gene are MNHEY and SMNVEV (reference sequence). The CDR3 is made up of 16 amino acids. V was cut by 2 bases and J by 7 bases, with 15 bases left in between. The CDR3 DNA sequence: TGTGCCAGCAGTTTAGTCCCCGGGGGGTTCAATTCACCCCTCCACTTT. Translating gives CASSLVPGGFNSPLHF.

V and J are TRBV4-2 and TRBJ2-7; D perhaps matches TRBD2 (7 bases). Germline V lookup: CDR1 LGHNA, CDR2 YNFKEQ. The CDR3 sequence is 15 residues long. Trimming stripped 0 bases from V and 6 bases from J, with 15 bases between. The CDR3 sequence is CASSQDTGGLGEQYF. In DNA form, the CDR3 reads TGTGCCAGCAGCCAAGATACGGGGGGCCTTGGCGAGCAGTACTTC.

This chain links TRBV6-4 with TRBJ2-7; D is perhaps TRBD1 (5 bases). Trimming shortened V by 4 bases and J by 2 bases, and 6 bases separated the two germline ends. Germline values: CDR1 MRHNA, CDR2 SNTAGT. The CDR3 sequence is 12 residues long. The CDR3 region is CASSGQTYEQYF. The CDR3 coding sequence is TGTGCCAGCAGTGGACAGACCTACGAGCAGTACTTC.

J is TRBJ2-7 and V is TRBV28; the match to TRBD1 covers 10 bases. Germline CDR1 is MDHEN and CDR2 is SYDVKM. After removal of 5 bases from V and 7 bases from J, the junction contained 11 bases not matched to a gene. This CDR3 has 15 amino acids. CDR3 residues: CASSPRDRGSWEQYF. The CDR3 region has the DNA TGTGCCAGCAGTCCCCGGGACAGGGGAAGTTGGGAGCAGTACTTC. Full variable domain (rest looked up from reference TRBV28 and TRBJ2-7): DVKVTQSSRYLVKRTGEKVFLECVQDMDHENMFWYRQDPGLGLRLIYFSYDVKMKEKGDIPEGYSVSREKKERFSLILESASTNQTSMYLCASSPRDRGSWEQYFGPGTRLTVT.

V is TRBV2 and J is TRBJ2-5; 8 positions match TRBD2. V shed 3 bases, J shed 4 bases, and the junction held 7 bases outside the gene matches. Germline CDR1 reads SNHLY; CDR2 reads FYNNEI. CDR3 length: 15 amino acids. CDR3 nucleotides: TGTGCCAGCAGTGAGTCCCAGCGGGGGCCAGAGACCCAGTACTTC. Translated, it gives CASSESQRGPETQYF. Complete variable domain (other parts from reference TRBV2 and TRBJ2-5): EPEVTQTPSHQVTQMGQEVILRCVPISNHLYFYWYRQILGQKVEFLVSFYNNEISEKSEIFDDQFSVERPDGSNFTLKIRSTKLEDSAMYFCASSESQRGPETQYFGPGTRLLVL.

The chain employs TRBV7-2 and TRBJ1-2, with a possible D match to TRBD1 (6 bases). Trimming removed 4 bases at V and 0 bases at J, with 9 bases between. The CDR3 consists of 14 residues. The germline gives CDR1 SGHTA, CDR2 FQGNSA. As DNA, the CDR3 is TGTGCCAGCAGCTCCGGACAGACTAACTATGGCTACACCTTC. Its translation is CASSSGQTNYGYTF. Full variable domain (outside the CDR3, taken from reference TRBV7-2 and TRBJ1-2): GAGVSQSPSNKVTEKGKDVELRCDPISGHTALYWYRQSLGQGLEFLIYFQGNSAPDKSGLPSDRFSAERTGGSVSTLTIQRTQQEDSAVYLCASSSGQTNYGYTFGSGTRLTVV.

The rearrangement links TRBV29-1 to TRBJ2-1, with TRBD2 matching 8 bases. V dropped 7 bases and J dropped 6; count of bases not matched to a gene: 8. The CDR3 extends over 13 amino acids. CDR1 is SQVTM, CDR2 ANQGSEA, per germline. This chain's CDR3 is CSGGAAGGNEQFF. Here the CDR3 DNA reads TGCAGCGGGGGGGCGGCGGGGGGCAATGAGCAGTTCTTC.

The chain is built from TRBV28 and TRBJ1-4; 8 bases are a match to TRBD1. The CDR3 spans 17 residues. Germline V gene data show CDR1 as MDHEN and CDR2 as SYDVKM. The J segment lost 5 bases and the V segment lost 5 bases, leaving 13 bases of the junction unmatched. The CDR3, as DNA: TGTGCCAGCAGTCTCCCCGGGACAGGTACTCCGAATGAAAAACTGTTTTTT. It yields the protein CASSLPGTGTPNEKLFF.

The CDR3, as DNA: TGCGCCAGCAGCCAAGGGATTCTGCAGGGCAATCAGCCCCAGCATTTT. It encodes CASSQGILQGNQPQHF. The chain combines TRBV4-3 with TRBJ1-5; D is uncertain. Looked up from germline, CDR1 is LGHNA and CDR2 is YSLEER. The V gene lost 1 base and the J gene lost 2 bases, with 12 bases spanning the gap. The CDR3 loop spans 16 amino acids.

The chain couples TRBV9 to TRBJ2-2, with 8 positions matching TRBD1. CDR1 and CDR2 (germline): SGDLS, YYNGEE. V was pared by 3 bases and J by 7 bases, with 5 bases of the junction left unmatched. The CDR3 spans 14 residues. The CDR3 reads CASSAGGRDGELFF. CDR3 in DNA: TGTGCCAGCAGCGCAGGGGGCCGGGACGGGGAGCTGTTTTTT. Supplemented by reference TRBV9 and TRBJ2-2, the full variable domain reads DSGVTQTPKHLITATGQRVTLRCSPRSGDLSVYWYQQSLDQGLQFLIQYYNGEERAKGNILERFSAQQFPDLHSELNLSSLELGDSALYFCASSAGGRDGELFFGEGSRLTVL.

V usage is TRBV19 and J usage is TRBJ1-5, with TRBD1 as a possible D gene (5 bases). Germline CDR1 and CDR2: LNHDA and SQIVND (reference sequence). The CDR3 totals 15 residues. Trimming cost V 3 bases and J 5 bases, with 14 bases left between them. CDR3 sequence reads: CASSMGGDSDQPQHF. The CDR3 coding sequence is TGTGCCAGTAGTATGGGAGGGGATTCTGATCAGCCCCAGCATTTT.

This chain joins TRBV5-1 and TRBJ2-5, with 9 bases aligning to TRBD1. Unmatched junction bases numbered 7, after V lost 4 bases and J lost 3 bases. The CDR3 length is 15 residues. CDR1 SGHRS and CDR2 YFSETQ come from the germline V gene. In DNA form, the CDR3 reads TGCGCCAGCAGCCTAGGGACAGGGATAGAAGAGACCCAGTACTTC. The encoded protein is CASSLGTGIEETQYF.

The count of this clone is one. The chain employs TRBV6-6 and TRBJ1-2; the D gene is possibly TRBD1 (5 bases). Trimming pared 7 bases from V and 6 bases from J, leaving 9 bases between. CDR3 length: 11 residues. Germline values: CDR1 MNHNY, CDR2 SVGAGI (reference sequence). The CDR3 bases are TGTGCCAGCATCCGGGGGGATGGCTACACCTTC. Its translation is CASIRGDGYTF.

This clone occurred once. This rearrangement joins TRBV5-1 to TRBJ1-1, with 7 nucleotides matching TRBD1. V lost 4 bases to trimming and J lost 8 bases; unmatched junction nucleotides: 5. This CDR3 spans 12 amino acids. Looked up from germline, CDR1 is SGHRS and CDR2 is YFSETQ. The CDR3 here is CASSMTGREAFF. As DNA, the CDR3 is TGCGCCAGCAGCATGACAGGGCGAGAAGCTTTCTTT.

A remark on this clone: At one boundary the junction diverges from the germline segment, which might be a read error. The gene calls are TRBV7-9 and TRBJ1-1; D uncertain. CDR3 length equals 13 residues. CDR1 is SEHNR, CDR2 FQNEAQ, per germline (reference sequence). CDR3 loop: CSSSFVRDTEAFF. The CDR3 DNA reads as TGTTCCAGCAGCTTTGTGAGGGACACTGAAGCTTTCTTT.

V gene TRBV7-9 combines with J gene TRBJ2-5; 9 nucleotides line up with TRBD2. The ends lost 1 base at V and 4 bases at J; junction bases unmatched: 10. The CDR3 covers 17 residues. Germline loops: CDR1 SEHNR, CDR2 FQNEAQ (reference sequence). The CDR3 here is CASSLGVSSGARETQYF. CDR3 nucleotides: TGTGCCAGCAGCTTAGGTGTGTCTAGCGGGGCTCGAGAGACCCAGTACTTC.

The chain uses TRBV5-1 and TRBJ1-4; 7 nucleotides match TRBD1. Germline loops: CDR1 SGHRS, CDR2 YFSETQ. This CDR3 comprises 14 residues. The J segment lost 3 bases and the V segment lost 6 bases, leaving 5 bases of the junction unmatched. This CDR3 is CASTTTGPNEKLFF. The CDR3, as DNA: TGCGCCAGCACTACGACAGGGCCTAATGAAAAACTGTTTTTT.

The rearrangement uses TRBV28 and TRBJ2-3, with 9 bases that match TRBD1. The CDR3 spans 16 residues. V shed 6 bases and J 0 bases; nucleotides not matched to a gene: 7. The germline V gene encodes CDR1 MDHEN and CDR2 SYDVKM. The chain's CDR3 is CASSETGGPSTDTQYF. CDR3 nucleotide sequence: TGTGCCAGCAGCGAGACAGGGGGTCCTAGCACAGATACGCAGTATTTT. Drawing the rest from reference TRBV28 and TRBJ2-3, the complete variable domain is DVKVTQSSRYLVKRTGEKVFLECVQDMDHENMFWYRQDPGLGLRLIYFSYDVKMKEKGDIPEGYSVSREKKERFSLILESASTNQTSMYLCASSETGGPSTDTQYFGPGTRLTVL.

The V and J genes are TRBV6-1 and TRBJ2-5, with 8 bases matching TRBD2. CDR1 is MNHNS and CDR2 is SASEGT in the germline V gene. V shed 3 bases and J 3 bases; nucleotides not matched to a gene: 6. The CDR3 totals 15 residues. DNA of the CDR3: TGTGCCAGCAGTGAGGTAGCGGGGACGAAAGAGACCCAGTACTTC. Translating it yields CASSEVAGTKETQYF.

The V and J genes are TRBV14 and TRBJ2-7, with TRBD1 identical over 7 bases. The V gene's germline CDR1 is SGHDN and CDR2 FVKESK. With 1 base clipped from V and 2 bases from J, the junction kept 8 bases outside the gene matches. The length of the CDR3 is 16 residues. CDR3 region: CASSQAGTVLAYEQYF. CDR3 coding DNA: TGTGCCAGCAGCCAAGCCGGGACAGTGCTAGCCTACGAGCAGTACTTC.

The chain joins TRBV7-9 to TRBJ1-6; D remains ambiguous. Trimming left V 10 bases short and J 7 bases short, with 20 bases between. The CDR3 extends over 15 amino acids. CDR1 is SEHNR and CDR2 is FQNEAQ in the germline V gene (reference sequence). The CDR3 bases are TGTGCCAACCTGCCAGTGACTGCGGTGAATTCACCCCTCCACTTT. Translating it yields CANLPVTAVNSPLHF.

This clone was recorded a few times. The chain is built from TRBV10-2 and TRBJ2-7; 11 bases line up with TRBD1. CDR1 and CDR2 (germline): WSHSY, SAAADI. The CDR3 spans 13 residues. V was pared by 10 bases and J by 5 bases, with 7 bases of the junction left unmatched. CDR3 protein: CATPDRGHHEQYF. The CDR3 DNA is TGCGCCACCCCGGACAGGGGGCACCACGAGCAGTACTTC.